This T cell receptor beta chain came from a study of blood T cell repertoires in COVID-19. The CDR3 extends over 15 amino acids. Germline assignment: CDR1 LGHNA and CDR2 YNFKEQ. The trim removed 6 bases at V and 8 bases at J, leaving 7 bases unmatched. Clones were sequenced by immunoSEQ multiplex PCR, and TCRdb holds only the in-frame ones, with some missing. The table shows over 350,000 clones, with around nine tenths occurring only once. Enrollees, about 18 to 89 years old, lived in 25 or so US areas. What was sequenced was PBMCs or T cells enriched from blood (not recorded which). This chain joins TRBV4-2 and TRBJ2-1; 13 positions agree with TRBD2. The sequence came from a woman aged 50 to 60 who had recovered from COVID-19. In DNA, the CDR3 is TGTGCCAGCAGGGCAGCTGGACTAGCGGGGGATGAGCAGTTCTTC. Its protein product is CASRAAGLAGDEQFF.